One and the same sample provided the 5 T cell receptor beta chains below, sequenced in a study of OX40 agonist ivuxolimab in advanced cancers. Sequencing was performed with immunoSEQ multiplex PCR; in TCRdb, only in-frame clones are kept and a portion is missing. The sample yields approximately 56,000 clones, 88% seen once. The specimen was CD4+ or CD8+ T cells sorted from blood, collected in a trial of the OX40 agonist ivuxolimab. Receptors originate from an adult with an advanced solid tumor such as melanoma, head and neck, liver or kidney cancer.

The CDR3 DNA reads TGTGCCAGCAGCCCCAACGGGGGTGGGAGCTACACCTTC. This codes for CASSPNGGGSYTF. V and J are TRBV6-5 and TRBJ1-2; weak D call: TRBD1 (5 bases). The germline V and J ends were trimmed by 6 bases and 9 bases, with 17 bases remaining between them. The CDR3 contains 13 residues. The V gene's germline CDR1 is MNHEY and CDR2 SVGAGI.

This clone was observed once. In DNA form, the CDR3 reads TGTGCCAGCAGCACGACGGCTTCCGCGGGAGATACGCAGTATTTT. Translating it yields CASSTTASAGDTQYF. The V gene is TRBV7-2, the J gene TRBJ2-3, with D tentatively TRBD2 (5 bases). Deletions cut 5 bases from V and 5 bases from J, with 17 bases between. CDR1 and CDR2 from the germline V gene are SGHTA and FQGNSA. There are 15 residues in the CDR3.

CDR3 bases: TGCGCCAGCAGGCCGAGGGGGCGCGGCCAGGGATATAGTGACCCCCATGAAAAACTGTTTTTT. Protein product: CASRPRGRGQGYSDPHEKLFF. V usage is TRBV4-1 and J usage is TRBJ1-4; 7 bases agree with TRBD1. CDR1 is MGHRA and CDR2 is YSYEKL in the germline V gene. Trimming cost V 6 bases and J 6 bases; bases outside gene matches: 28. This CDR3 has 21 residues.

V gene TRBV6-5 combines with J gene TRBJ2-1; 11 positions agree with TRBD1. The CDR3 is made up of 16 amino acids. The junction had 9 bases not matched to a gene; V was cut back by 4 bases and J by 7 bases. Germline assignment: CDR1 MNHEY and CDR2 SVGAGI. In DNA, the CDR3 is TGTGCCAGCAGTTCTTCTGGGACAGGGGGGAGGAATGAGCAGTTCTTC. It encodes CASSSSGTGGRNEQFF.

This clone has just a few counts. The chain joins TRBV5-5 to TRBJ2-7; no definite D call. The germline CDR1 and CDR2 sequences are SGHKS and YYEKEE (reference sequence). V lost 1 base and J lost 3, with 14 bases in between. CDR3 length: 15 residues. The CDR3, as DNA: TGTGCCAGCAGCTTGAGGCCAGATTACCTCTACGAGCAGTACTTC. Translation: CASSLRPDYLYEQYF.